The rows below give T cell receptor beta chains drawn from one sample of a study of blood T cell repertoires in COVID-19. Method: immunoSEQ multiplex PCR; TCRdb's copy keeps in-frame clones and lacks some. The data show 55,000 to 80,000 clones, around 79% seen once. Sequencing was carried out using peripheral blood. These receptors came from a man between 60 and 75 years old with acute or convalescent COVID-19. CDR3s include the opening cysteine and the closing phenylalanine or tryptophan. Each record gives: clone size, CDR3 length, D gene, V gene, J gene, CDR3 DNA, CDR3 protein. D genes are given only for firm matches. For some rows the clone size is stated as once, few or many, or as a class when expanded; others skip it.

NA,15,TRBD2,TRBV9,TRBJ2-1,TGTGCCAGCAGCAAGACTAGCGGGAATTCCAATGAGCAGTTCTTC,CASSKTSGNSNEQFF
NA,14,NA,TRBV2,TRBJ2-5,TGTGCCAGCAGAAACGGGAGAGTTGGAGAGACCCAGTACTTC,CASRNGRVGETQYF
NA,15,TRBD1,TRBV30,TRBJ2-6,TGTGCCTGGAGTGTCTGGACAGGTGGGGCCAACGTCCTGACTTTC,CAWSVWTGGANVLTF
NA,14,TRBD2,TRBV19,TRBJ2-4,TGTGCCAGTAGTATGGGGGGGACGGGAAACATTCAGTACTTC,CASSMGGTGNIQYF
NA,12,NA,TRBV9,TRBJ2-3,TGTGCCAGCAGGGACAACACAGATACGCAGTATTTT,CASRDNTDTQYF
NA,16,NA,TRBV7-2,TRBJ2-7,TGTGCCAGCAGCTTAGGCCGTCGAGCAGGTGGGCGCGAGCAGTACTTC,CASSLGRRAGGREQYF
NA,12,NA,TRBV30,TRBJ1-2,TGTGCCTGGAGTATACAGGAGGGTGGCTACACCTTC,CAWSIQEGGYTF
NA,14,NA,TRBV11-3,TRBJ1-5,TGTGCCAGCAGCTCGCCGGGGTGGGGTTGGCCCCAGCATTTT,CASSSPGWGWPQHF
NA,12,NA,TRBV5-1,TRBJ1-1,TGCGCCAGCAGCGTTGGTGGCGGTGAAGCTTTCTTT,CASSVGGGEAFF
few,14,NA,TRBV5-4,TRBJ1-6,TGTGCCAGCAGCTCAACAGGGACGCGATCACCCCTCCACTTT,CASSSTGTRSPLHF
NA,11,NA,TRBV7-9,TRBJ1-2,TGTGCCAGCAGCCTGAGATATGGCTACACCTTC,CASSLRYGYTF
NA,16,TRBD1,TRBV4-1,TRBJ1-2,TGCGCCAGCAGCCAAGATCAATATGGGACAGGGGGCGGCTACACCTTC,CASSQDQYGTGGGYTF
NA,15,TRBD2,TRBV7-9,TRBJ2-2,TGTGCCAGCAGCTTGGGGACTAGCGACACCGGGGAGCTGTTTTTT,CASSLGTSDTGELFF
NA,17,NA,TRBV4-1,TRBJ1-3,TGCGCCAGCAGCCAAGACCGGGGGGAGGCCTCTGGAAACACCATATATTTT,CASSQDRGEASGNTIYF
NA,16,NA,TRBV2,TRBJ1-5,TGTGCCAGCAGTGGGTCGTCAGTGGTCAGTAGCGGGCCCCAGCATTTT,CASSGSSVVSSGPQHF
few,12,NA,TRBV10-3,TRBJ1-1,TGTGCCACCAGACTAGAGAACACTGAAGCTTTCTTT,CATRLENTEAFF
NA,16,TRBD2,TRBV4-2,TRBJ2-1,TGTGCCAGCAGCCAAGAAGCCAGCGGGGTCTTAAATGAGCAGTTCTTC,CASSQEASGVLNEQFF
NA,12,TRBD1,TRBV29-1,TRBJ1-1,TGCAGCGCCCAGGGGGACATCAGGGCGCCTTTCTTT,CSAQGDIRAPFF
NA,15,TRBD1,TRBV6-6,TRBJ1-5,TGTGCCAGCAGGAACACAGGGGGAAACAATCAGCCCCAGCATTTT,CASRNTGGNNQPQHF
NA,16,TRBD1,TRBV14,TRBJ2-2,TGTGCCAGCAGCCAAGGATGGGACAGGGTCTCCGGGGAGCTGTTTTTT,CASSQGWDRVSGELFF
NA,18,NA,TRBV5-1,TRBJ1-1,TGCGCCAGCAGCTCCTTTGGGGGGGGCAGTAGCATGAACACTGAAGCTTTCTTT,CASSSFGGGSSMNTEAFF
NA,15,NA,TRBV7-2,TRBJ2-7,TGTGCCAGCAGCTTAGAAAGTAGAGGGATCTACGAGCAGTACTTC,CASSLESRGIYEQYF
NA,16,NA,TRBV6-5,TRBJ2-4,TGTGCCAGCAGTTACTCCGGGTCTGCGGGTGGGAACATTCAGTACTTC,CASSYSGSAGGNIQYF
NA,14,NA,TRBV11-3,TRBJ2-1,TGTGCCAGCAGCTTAGACGGGAGTGGCGATGAGCAGTTCTTC,CASSLDGSGDEQFF
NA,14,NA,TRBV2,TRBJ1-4,TGTGCCAGCAGTGTGGGAGGGAATAATGAAAAACTGTTTTTT,CASSVGGNNEKLFF
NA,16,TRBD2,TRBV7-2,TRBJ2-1,TGTGCCAGCAGCCTCCAGGGGACTAGCGGTCACAATGAGCAGTTCTTC,CASSLQGTSGHNEQFF
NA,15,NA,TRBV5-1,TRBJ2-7,TGCGCCAGCAGCTTGGACCTCGGGAGTCTGGACGAGCAGTACTTC,CASSLDLGSLDEQYF
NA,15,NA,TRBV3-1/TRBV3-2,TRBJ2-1,TGTGCCAGCAGCCAAGATCAAGTCTTTGGAGATGAGCAGTTCTTC,CASSQDQVFGDEQFF
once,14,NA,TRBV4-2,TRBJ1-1,TGTGCCAGCAGCCGCGAACAGGGAAGCACTGAAGCTTTCTTT,CASSREQGSTEAFF
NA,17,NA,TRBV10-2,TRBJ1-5,TGCGCCAGCAGTGAAGATGCGGGGGTAGGACGAGGTCAGCCCCAGCATTTT,CASSEDAGVGRGQPQHF
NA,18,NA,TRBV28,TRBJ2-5,TGTGCCAGCAGTCCTATGTGGTGGGCTAAGGGGGACCAAGAGACCCAGTACTTC,CASSPMWWAKGDQETQYF
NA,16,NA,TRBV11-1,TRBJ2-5,TGTGCCAGCAGCCCCCGGACACACCTGGCGCCAGAGACCCAGTACTTC,CASSPRTHLAPETQYF
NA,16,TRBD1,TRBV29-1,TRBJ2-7,TGCAGCGTTGAAGATCCGACAGGGACCCACTCCTACGAGCAGTACTTC,CSVEDPTGTHSYEQYF